This is a list of T cell receptor beta chains from one sample in a study of blood T cell repertoires in COVID-19. Repertoires were generated with immunoSEQ multiplex PCR, while TCRdb's copy carries only in-frame clones and drops some. This table holds 300,000 or so clones, more than 80% found once. The specimen was peripheral blood. These TCRs come from a woman aged 40-49 years with acute or convalescent COVID-19. Both conserved end residues are part of each CDR3. Fields, in order: clone size, V gene, J gene, D gene, CDR3 protein, CDR3 DNA. D genes are given only for firm matches. Clone size is given for some rows only: seen once, a few or many times, or a class if the clone is expanded.

clone size: NA
V gene: TRBV10-1
J gene: TRBJ1-2
D gene: NA
CDR3 protein: CARTNGTPGYGYTF
CDR3 DNA: TGCGCCAGGACCAACGGGACACCCGGTTATGGCTACACCTTC

clone size: NA
V gene: TRBV7-2
J gene: TRBJ1-2
D gene: NA
CDR3 protein: CASSGYRTTNYGYTF
CDR3 DNA: TGTGCCAGCAGCGGGTACAGGACCACTAACTATGGCTACACCTTC

clone size: NA
V gene: TRBV5-4
J gene: TRBJ1-3
D gene: NA
CDR3 protein: CASSLGGARPLIGNTIYF
CDR3 DNA: TGTGCCAGCAGCCTAGGGGGGGCCCGTCCCTTGATTGGAAACACCATATATTTT

clone size: NA
V gene: TRBV5-5
J gene: TRBJ2-3
D gene: TRBD1
CDR3 protein: CASSLAGAGGLYTQYF
CDR3 DNA: TGTGCCAGCAGCTTGGCCGGGGCAGGGGGCCTATATACGCAGTATTTT

clone size: many
V gene: TRBV5-1
J gene: TRBJ2-6
D gene: NA
CDR3 protein: CASRSRGGLQFTGANVLTF
CDR3 DNA: TGCGCCAGCAGGTCCAGGGGTGGCTTACAATTCACTGGGGCCAACGTCCTGACTTTC

clone size: once
V gene: TRBV19
J gene: TRBJ1-2
D gene: NA
CDR3 protein: CASAVAGLPGDYGYTF
CDR3 DNA: TGTGCCAGTGCGGTGGCAGGCCTTCCGGGGGACTATGGCTACACCTTC

clone size: NA
V gene: TRBV6-6
J gene: TRBJ1-5
D gene: TRBD1
CDR3 protein: CASSPNKQGVGNQPQHF
CDR3 DNA: TGTGCCAGCAGTCCCAATAAACAGGGGGTAGGCAATCAGCCCCAGCATTTT

clone size: NA
V gene: TRBV30
J gene: TRBJ1-6
D gene: TRBD1
CDR3 protein: CAWSPGRQGQGGSPLHF
CDR3 DNA: TGTGCCTGGAGTCCAGGAAGGCAGGGACAGGGGGGTTCACCCCTCCACTTT

clone size: NA
V gene: TRBV5-5
J gene: TRBJ1-3
D gene: NA
CDR3 protein: CASSSQSSGNTIYF
CDR3 DNA: TGTGCCAGCAGCTCACAGAGCTCTGGAAACACCATATATTTT

clone size: NA
V gene: TRBV12-1
J gene: TRBJ2-5
D gene: NA
CDR3 protein: CASSYRGKTQYF
CDR3 DNA: TGTGCCAGCAGCTATCGGGGGAAGACCCAGTACTTC

clone size: once
V gene: TRBV9
J gene: TRBJ2-3
D gene: TRBD2
CDR3 protein: CASSVGAGGPVDTQYF
CDR3 DNA: TGTGCCAGCAGCGTAGGCGCGGGGGGGCCTGTAGATACGCAGTATTTT

clone size: once
V gene: TRBV27
J gene: TRBJ1-5
D gene: NA
CDR3 protein: CASSGSGGSRQPQHF
CDR3 DNA: TGTGCCAGCAGTGGCTCCGGGGGTTCGAGGCAGCCCCAGCATTTT

clone size: NA
V gene: TRBV20-1
J gene: TRBJ1-2
D gene: NA
CDR3 protein: CSASGQAYGYTF
CDR3 DNA: TGCAGTGCTAGTGGCCAAGCCTATGGCTACACCTTC

clone size: NA
V gene: TRBV24-1
J gene: TRBJ1-3
D gene: NA
CDR3 protein: CATSDPQINTIYF
CDR3 DNA: TGTGCCACCAGTGATCCCCAGATAAACACCATATATTTT

clone size: few
V gene: TRBV13
J gene: TRBJ2-1
D gene: TRBD2
CDR3 protein: CASSFAPGSGGPLSYNEQFF
CDR3 DNA: TGTGCCAGCAGCTTTGCTCCAGGTAGCGGGGGCCCCCTCTCCTACAATGAGCAGTTCTTC

clone size: NA
V gene: TRBV4-2
J gene: TRBJ1-5
D gene: NA
CDR3 protein: CASSQEYDNPWQPQHF
CDR3 DNA: TGTGCCAGCAGCCAAGAATATGACAATCCATGGCAGCCCCAGCATTTT

clone size: NA
V gene: TRBV20-1
J gene: TRBJ2-2
D gene: TRBD1
CDR3 protein: CSASWAGGNPGELFF
CDR3 DNA: TGCAGTGCTAGTTGGGCAGGGGGCAACCCCGGGGAGCTGTTTTTT

clone size: NA
V gene: TRBV12-5
J gene: TRBJ1-2
D gene: TRBD1
CDR3 protein: CASGPDRTGVGYGYTF
CDR3 DNA: TGTGCTAGTGGCCCTGACCGGACAGGGGTTGGCTATGGCTACACCTTC

clone size: NA
V gene: TRBV29-1
J gene: TRBJ2-3
D gene: TRBD2
CDR3 protein: CSVEDRGGATDTQYF
CDR3 DNA: TGCAGCGTTGAAGATCGCGGGGGGGCCACAGATACGCAGTATTTT

clone size: NA
V gene: TRBV5-1
J gene: TRBJ1-4
D gene: NA
CDR3 protein: CASSGRVYGSRNEKLFF
CDR3 DNA: TGCGCCAGCAGCGGGAGGGTTTATGGCTCCCGGAATGAAAAACTGTTTTTT

clone size: NA
V gene: TRBV4-1
J gene: TRBJ1-1
D gene: TRBD1
CDR3 protein: CASSQVGTGNTEAFF
CDR3 DNA: TGCGCCAGCAGCCAAGTTGGGACAGGGAACACTGAAGCTTTCTTT

clone size: NA
V gene: TRBV19
J gene: TRBJ2-5
D gene: TRBD1
CDR3 protein: CASSRTGGETQYF
CDR3 DNA: TGTGCCAGTAGTAGGACAGGGGGAGAGACCCAGTACTTC

clone size: NA
V gene: TRBV2
J gene: TRBJ2-3
D gene: TRBD2
CDR3 protein: CASSPLAGGGTDTQYF
CDR3 DNA: TGTGCCAGCAGTCCTTTAGCGGGGGGGGGCACAGATACGCAGTATTTT

clone size: NA
V gene: TRBV7-9
J gene: TRBJ1-6
D gene: TRBD1
CDR3 protein: CASSGGQSSSYNSPLHF
CDR3 DNA: TGTGCCAGCAGCGGGGGACAGAGTTCCTCCTATAATTCACCCCTCCACTTT

clone size: NA
V gene: TRBV19
J gene: TRBJ1-1
D gene: NA
CDR3 protein: CASSPLGGDTEAFF
CDR3 DNA: TGTGCCAGTAGTCCCCTCGGGGGTGACACTGAAGCTTTCTTT

clone size: NA
V gene: TRBV5-1
J gene: TRBJ2-3
D gene: TRBD1
CDR3 protein: CASSLVQGSSDTQYF
CDR3 DNA: TGCGCCAGCAGCTTGGTACAGGGGAGTTCCGATACGCAGTATTTT

clone size: NA
V gene: TRBV5-1
J gene: TRBJ1-1
D gene: NA
CDR3 protein: CASSLLGSNTEAFF
CDR3 DNA: TGCGCCAGCAGCTTGCTAGGAAGTAACACTGAAGCTTTCTTT

clone size: NA
V gene: TRBV2
J gene: TRBJ1-4
D gene: NA
CDR3 protein: CASSYRRPTTNEKLFF
CDR3 DNA: TGTGCCAGCAGTTACCGCAGGCCTACAACTAATGAAAAACTGTTTTTT

clone size: few
V gene: TRBV3-1/TRBV3-2
J gene: TRBJ1-3
D gene: NA
CDR3 protein: CASSQRGSGNTIYF
CDR3 DNA: TGTGCCAGCAGCCAAAGGGGGTCTGGAAACACCATATATTTT

clone size: NA
V gene: TRBV6-4
J gene: TRBJ2-5
D gene: TRBD1
CDR3 protein: CASSAQGGQETQYF
CDR3 DNA: TGTGCCAGCAGTGCCCAAGGGGGCCAGGAGACCCAGTACTTC

clone size: NA
V gene: TRBV15
J gene: TRBJ1-5
D gene: NA
CDR3 protein: CATSRTGKNQPQHF
CDR3 DNA: TGTGCCACCAGCAGAACCGGGAAGAATCAGCCCCAGCATTTT

clone size: NA
V gene: TRBV2
J gene: TRBJ1-1
D gene: NA
CDR3 protein: CASSVDSHEAFF
CDR3 DNA: TGTGCCAGCAGTGTGGACAGTCATGAAGCTTTCTTT

clone size: NA
V gene: TRBV13
J gene: TRBJ2-2
D gene: NA
CDR3 protein: CASSLSRLVRGTGELFF
CDR3 DNA: TGTGCCAGCAGCTTATCCAGACTAGTTCGGGGCACCGGGGAGCTGTTTTTT

clone size: NA
V gene: TRBV19
J gene: TRBJ1-6
D gene: TRBD1
CDR3 protein: CASSIGTGGGSPLHF
CDR3 DNA: TGTGCCAGTAGTATCGGGACAGGGGGTGGTTCACCCCTCCACTTT

clone size: NA
V gene: TRBV6-1
J gene: TRBJ1-5
D gene: NA
CDR3 protein: CASSEAIHRGQPQHF
CDR3 DNA: TGTGCCAGCAGTGAAGCTATCCACCGGGGGCAGCCCCAGCATTTT

clone size: NA
V gene: TRBV6-2/TRBV6-3
J gene: TRBJ2-3
D gene: NA
CDR3 protein: CASSLLEPRADTQYF
CDR3 DNA: TGTGCCAGCAGTTTACTAGAGCCTCGCGCAGATACGCAGTATTTT

clone size: NA
V gene: TRBV5-6
J gene: TRBJ1-4
D gene: NA
CDR3 protein: CASSFRQLNEKLFF
CDR3 DNA: TGTGCCAGCAGCTTTCGACAGCTCAATGAAAAACTGTTTTTT

clone size: NA
V gene: TRBV7-8
J gene: TRBJ2-5
D gene: NA
CDR3 protein: CASSLQKSLQTQYF
CDR3 DNA: TGTGCCAGCAGCTTACAGAAATCCCTGCAGACCCAGTACTTC

clone size: NA
V gene: TRBV5-1
J gene: TRBJ1-5
D gene: NA
CDR3 protein: CASSWGHPGGNQPQHF
CDR3 DNA: TGCGCCAGCAGCTGGGGACACCCCGGGGGCAATCAGCCCCAGCATTTT

clone size: NA
V gene: TRBV5-3
J gene: TRBJ1-2
D gene: NA
CDR3 protein: CARNEDYGYTF
CDR3 DNA: TGTGCCAGAAACGAGGACTATGGCTACACCTTC

clone size: NA
V gene: TRBV29-1
J gene: TRBJ1-3
D gene: TRBD1
CDR3 protein: CSVETGAGGNTIYF
CDR3 DNA: TGCAGCGTTGAAACAGGGGCGGGTGGAAACACCATATATTTT

clone size: once
V gene: TRBV2
J gene: TRBJ1-2
D gene: TRBD1
CDR3 protein: CASREDRVGFYYGYTF
CDR3 DNA: TGTGCCAGCAGAGAGGACAGGGTAGGGTTCTACTATGGCTACACCTTC

clone size: once
V gene: TRBV5-1
J gene: TRBJ1-1
D gene: NA
CDR3 protein: CASSVQGRTEAFF
CDR3 DNA: TGCGCCAGCAGCGTACAGGGACGGACTGAAGCTTTCTTT

clone size: NA
V gene: TRBV2
J gene: TRBJ1-4
D gene: NA
CDR3 protein: CASNPSDSKLNEKLFF
CDR3 DNA: TGTGCCAGCAACCCTTCCGACAGTAAACTTAATGAAAAACTGTTTTTT